The clone carrying this TCR beta chain was seen a few times. The data are from a study of control samples from healthy donors and cancer patients. Trimming removed 4 bases from V and 4 bases from J; junction bases left unmatched: 5. This CDR3 region has 15 residues. Germline V gene data show CDR1 as SGHDN and CDR2 as FVKESK. The repertoire was sequenced with immunoSEQ multiplex PCR; TCRdb's copy has only in-frame clones and lacks some. The sample yields 90,000 or so clones, less than 90% seen once. This chain links TRBV14 with TRBJ2-2; TRBD2 aligns across 8 bases. This receptor was taken from a woman in her 70s in good health. The sequenced sample was blood. CDR3 bases: TGTGCCAGCAGCCTCGGGGGGGCGTCCACCGGGGAGCTGTTTTTT. It is translated as CASSLGGASTGELFF.